This T cell receptor (beta chain) originates from a study of pediatric ulcerative colitis. The germline V gene encodes CDR1 SGHRS and CDR2 YFSETQ. V gave up 0 bases and J gave up 4 bases, with 10 bases separating them. The CDR3 spans 14 residues. Only in-frame clones appear in the TCRdb table, and some are missing; sequencing was by immunoSEQ multiplex PCR. The sample comprises 32,000 or so clones, roughly four fifths of which are singletons, and approximately 4.3% rests with the top ten. The clonotype originates from a boy aged 5-17 years with severe ulcerative colitis. The chain combines TRBV5-1 with TRBJ1-1, with D maybe TRBD1 (5 bases). Sequenced sample: blood. The CDR3 DNA reads TGCGCCAGCAGCTTGGCCGGGGGGACCACTGAAGCTTTCTTT. This codes for CASSLAGGTTEAFF.